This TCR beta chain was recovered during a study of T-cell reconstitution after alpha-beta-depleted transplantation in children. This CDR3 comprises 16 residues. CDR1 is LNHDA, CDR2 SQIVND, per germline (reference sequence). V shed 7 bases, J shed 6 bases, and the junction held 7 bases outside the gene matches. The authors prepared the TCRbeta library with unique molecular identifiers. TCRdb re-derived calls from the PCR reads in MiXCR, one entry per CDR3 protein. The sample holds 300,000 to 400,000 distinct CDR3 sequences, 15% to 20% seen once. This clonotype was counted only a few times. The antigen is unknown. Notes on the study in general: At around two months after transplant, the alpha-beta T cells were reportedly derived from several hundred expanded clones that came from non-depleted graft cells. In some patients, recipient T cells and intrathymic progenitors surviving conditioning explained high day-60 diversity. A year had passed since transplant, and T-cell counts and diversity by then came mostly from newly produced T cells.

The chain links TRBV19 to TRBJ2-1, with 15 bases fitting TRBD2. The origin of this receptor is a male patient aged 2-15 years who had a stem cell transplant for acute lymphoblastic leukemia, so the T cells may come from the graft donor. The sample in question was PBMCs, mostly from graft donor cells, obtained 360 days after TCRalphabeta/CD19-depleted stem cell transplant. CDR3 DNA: TGTGCCAGTAACTCGCGGACTAGCGGGAGGGTCAATGAGCAGTTCTTC. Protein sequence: CASNSRTSGRVNEQFF. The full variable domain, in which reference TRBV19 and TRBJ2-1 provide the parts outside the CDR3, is DGGITQSPKYLFRKEGQNVTLSCEQNLNHDAMYWYRQDPGQGLRLIYYSQIVNDFQKGDIAEGYSVSREKKESFPLTVTSAQKNPTAFYLCASNSRTSGRVNEQFFGPGTRLTVL.